The present T cell receptor (beta chain) was sequenced within a study of CD8 T cells in ankylosing spondylitis. Construction of TCR beta libraries was performed using quantitative 5'-RACE with molecular barcodes. TCRdb used MiXCR to reprocess the 5' RACE reads, holding one entry per CDR3 protein. The repertoire holds 180,000 or so distinct CDR3 sequences, with under 14% as singletons. The CDR3 contains 14 residues. Germline V lookup: CDR1 GTSNPN, CDR2 SVGIG (reference sequence). V gave up 0 bases and J gave up 4 bases, with 12 bases separating them. Remarks on this clonotype: Its antigen is currently unknown.

General study points: Matched ankylosing spondylitis synovial fluid reportedly showed significant enrichment of disease-linked clones. The disease-linked clones had a CD8+ phenotype and low blood frequencies. For ankylosing spondylitis blood, a TCR beta motif of several highly homologous variants appeared characteristic.

What was sequenced was blood, either unsorted or a sorted T cell fraction (not recorded which). This TCR derives from a male donor with ankylosing spondylitis or in good health (not recorded which). The chain has TRBV30 and TRBJ1-1; D perhaps matches TRBD1 (5 bases). CDR3 sequence (DNA): TGTGCCTGGAGTGTTGGCAGGGAGGCCACTGAAGCTTTCTTT. It yields the protein CAWSVGREATEAFF.